Below are 27 T cell receptor beta chains sequenced from a single sample in a study of T-cell memory formation after mild COVID-19. TCRdb re-derived calls from the 5' RACE reads in MiXCR, one entry per CDR3 protein. The sample shows hundreds of thousands of distinct CDR3 sequences, about 20% of them seen only once. Sequenced sample: PBMCs or a T cell subset sorted from them (not recorded which). The receptors were gathered from an adult woman who had mild COVID-19 (a few samples of this study predate the infection). Cell type and time point are not known.

The sample holds a few counts of this clonotype. The chain couples TRBV19 to TRBJ1-5; TRBD1 agrees at 8 bases. In germline, CDR1 is LNHDA, CDR2 SQIVND (reference sequence). V lost 10 bases and J lost 1; bases outside the gene matches: 6. This CDR3 comprises 14 residues. CDR3 loop: CATQGDQSNQPQHF. CDR3 DNA sequence: TGTGCCACACAGGGGGATCAGAGCAATCAGCCCCAGCATTTT.

This clonotype was seen more than once but under ten times. The chain joins TRBV30 to TRBJ2-1; no clear D gene. The V gene's germline CDR1 is GTSNPN and CDR2 SVGIG (reference sequence). The V and J ends lost 0 bases and 6 bases respectively, with 9 bases between them. This CDR3 has 13 amino acids. The CDR3 bases are TGTGCCTGGAGTGTAGCGCACGCCAATGAGCAGTTCTTC. Protein product: CAWSVAHANEQFF.

The chain couples TRBV19 to TRBJ1-1; maybe TRBD1 (5 bases). Looked up from germline, CDR1 is LNHDA and CDR2 is SQIVND (reference sequence). The CDR3 sequence is 14 residues long. Trimming stripped 4 bases from V and 3 bases from J, with 12 bases between. CDR3 nucleotide sequence: TGTGCCAGTAGTAGGGACGGGGTCTACACTGAAGCTTTCTTT. It is translated as CASSRDGVYTEAFF.

This clonotype was detected ten times or more. The chain couples TRBV29-1 to TRBJ1-1; D not certain. V was trimmed by 3 bases and J by 3 bases, leaving 17 bases between them. CDR3 length: 15 residues. Germline CDR1 is SQVTM and CDR2 is ANQGSEA. CDR3 residues: CSVDNPDLSYTEAFF. Here the CDR3 DNA reads TGCAGCGTTGATAATCCGGACCTAAGCTACACTGAAGCTTTCTTT. The whole variable domain, remainder taken from reference TRBV29-1 and TRBJ1-1, is SAVISQKPSRDICQRGTSLTIQCQVDSQVTMMFWYRQQPGQSLTLIATANQGSEATYESGFVIDKFPISRPNLTFSTLTVSNMSPEDSSIYLCSVDNPDLSYTEAFFGQGTRLTVV.

This clonotype was seen a handful of times. The chain recombines TRBV2 with TRBJ2-1, with 7 bases lining up with TRBD2. The CDR3 has 13 residues. CDR1 is SNHLY and CDR2 is FYNNEI in the germline V gene. The junction had 5 bases not matched to a gene; V was cut back by 10 bases and J by 2 bases. The CDR3: CANGRLTYNEQFF. In nucleotides, the CDR3 is TGTGCCAACGGGAGGCTAACCTACAATGAGCAGTTCTTC.

The chain combines TRBV7-9 with TRBJ1-1; D gene unclear. CDR1 SEHNR and CDR2 FQNEAQ come from the germline V gene (reference sequence). The CDR3 extends over 14 amino acids. Trimming took 5 bases from V and 2 from J, leaving 12 bases between them. The CDR3 DNA reads TGTGCCAGCAGCGATACAGTTAAAAACACTGAAGCTTTCTTT. Translating gives CASSDTVKNTEAFF.

The V and J genes are TRBV5-1 and TRBJ1-6, with TRBD1 matching over 8 bases. The CDR3 covers 20 residues. The J segment lost 0 bases and the V segment lost 4 bases, leaving 15 bases of the junction unmatched. Germline assignment: CDR1 SGHRS and CDR2 YFSETQ. The CDR3 coding sequence is TGCGCCAGCAGCCCGTTGGGACAGGCAAAGACAAGCTCCTATAATTCACCCCTCCACTTT. This translates into CASSPLGQAKTSSYNSPLHF.

The V and J genes are TRBV20-1 and TRBJ2-2, with TRBD2 matching over 8 bases. CDR3 length: 14 residues. Per the germline V gene, CDR1 is DFQATT and CDR2 is SNEGSKA (reference sequence). The junction had 1 base not matched to a gene; V was cut back by 3 bases and J by 1 base. The CDR3 coding sequence is TGCAGTGCTAGTACTAGCGGGAACACCGGGGAGCTGTTTTTT. This encodes CSASTSGNTGELFF.

The CDR3 nucleotides read TGTGCCAGCAGCGATGGCCGCGTTCCAAGACGATACCTTAACTATGGCTACACCTTC. This gives the protein CASSDGRVPRRYLNYGYTF. This chain uses TRBV21-1 with TRBJ1-2. TRBV21-1 is described as a pseudogene. This CDR3 contains 19 residues.

This clonotype was seen a few times. The chain carries TRBV5-1 and TRBJ2-1; tentative D call: TRBD2 (5 bases). V lost 2 bases, J lost 6 bases, and 15 bases lay in between. Germline assignment: CDR1 SGHRS and CDR2 YFSETQ. CDR3 length: 15 amino acids. The CDR3 nucleotides are TGCGCCAGCAGCTTAGGCTCCACCCGGGGCAATGAGCAGTTCTTC. Translating gives CASSLGSTRGNEQFF.

The rearrangement joins TRBV24-1 to TRBJ2-6; unclear D gene. Trimming pared 5 bases from V and 0 bases from J, leaving 10 bases between. The CDR3 sequence is 16 residues long. CDR1 KGHDR and CDR2 SFDVKD come from the germline V gene. Here the CDR3 reads CATSAFGISGANVLTF. The CDR3 coding sequence is TGTGCCACCAGTGCATTCGGAATCTCTGGGGCCAACGTCCTGACTTTC.

V gene TRBV12-3 or TRBV12-4 combines with J gene TRBJ1-1; maybe TRBD1 (5 bases). Between the trimmed V and J ends, which lost 7 bases and 7 bases, there was a span of 16 bases. CDR3 length: 13 amino acids. Here the CDR3 DNA reads TGTGCCAGCACCCGACGGCAGGACAATGAAGCTTTCTTT. This translates into CASTRRQDNEAFF.

The chain links TRBV7-9 to TRBJ1-3; 12 bases are shared with TRBD1. V shed 0 bases, J shed 0 bases, and the junction held 18 bases outside the gene matches. The CDR3 covers 23 residues. Looked up from germline, CDR1 is SEHNR and CDR2 is FQNEAQ (reference sequence). The CDR3 sequence: CASSLASGNRDRGQKLSGNTIYF. The CDR3 nucleotides read TGTGCCAGCAGCTTAGCCTCCGGGAACCGGGACAGGGGGCAGAAGCTCTCTGGAAACACCATATATTTT.

In its sample, this clonotype was seen a few times. This chain uses TRBV7-2 with TRBJ2-3; D might be TRBD1 or TRBD2, each matching 6 bases. The length of the CDR3 is 15 residues. The germline gives CDR1 SGHTA, CDR2 FQGNSA. Between the trimmed V and J ends, which lost 1 base and 4 bases, there was a span of 12 bases. CDR3 in DNA: TGTGCCAGCAGCTTAGGGGGGGCGTATTCAGATACGCAGTATTTT. Translated: CASSLGGAYSDTQYF.

This clonotype has only a few counts. The chain has TRBV5-1 and TRBJ1-1; the match to TRBD1 covers 11 bases. V lost 3 bases to trimming and J lost 0 bases; unmatched junction nucleotides: 10. Germline V gene sequence: CDR1 SGHRS, CDR2 YFSETQ. The CDR3 runs 18 residues. The DNA for the CDR3 is TGCGCCAGCAGCTCTGCCTGGACAGGGGGCCTCATGAACACTGAAGCTTTCTTT. Translation: CASSSAWTGGLMNTEAFF.

The chain uses TRBV7-3 and TRBJ2-1, with 10 bases fitting TRBD2. V lost 4 bases to trimming and J lost 5 bases; unmatched junction nucleotides: 8. The CDR3 consists of 16 residues. Germline loops: CDR1 SGHTA, CDR2 FQGTGA. Here the CDR3 reads CASSSKVAGGDNEQFF. CDR3 coding DNA: TGTGCCAGCAGCTCCAAAGTAGCGGGGGGAGACAATGAGCAGTTCTTC.

The CDR3 region has the DNA TGTGCCAGCAGCTTTTGGTTGGTGGATGAGCAGTTCTTC. This gives the protein CASSFWLVDEQFF. The gene calls are TRBV7-2 and TRBJ2-1; D gene unclear. Looked up from germline, CDR1 is SGHTA and CDR2 is FQGNSA. Trimming left V 3 bases short and J 8 bases short, with 11 bases between. The CDR3 length is 13 residues.

Many counts were recorded for this clonotype. This chain links TRBV9 with TRBJ1-1; weak D call: TRBD1 (5 bases). This CDR3 has 13 amino acids. Germline CDR1 SGDLS, CDR2 YYNGEE. Trimming removed 1 base at V and 5 bases at J, with 9 bases between. In DNA form, the CDR3 reads TGTGCCAGCAGCGTACAGAGGGGAACTGAAGCTTTCTTT. It yields the protein CASSVQRGTEAFF.

J is TRBJ1-2 and V is TRBV29-1; D unresolved. The CDR3 sequence is 13 residues long. The germline V gene has CDR1 SQVTM and CDR2 ANQGSEA. With 4 bases removed from V and 5 bases from J, the gap between germline ends came to 14 bases. The CDR3 DNA reads as TGCAGCGTTGGTGCCGGGTTTGGTTATGGCTACACCTTC. Protein product: CSVGAGFGYGYTF.

The sample holds a few counts of this clonotype. This chain joins TRBV24-1 and TRBJ2-7, with D maybe TRBD2 (6 bases). The germline V gene encodes CDR1 KGHDR and CDR2 SFDVKD. Trimming took 4 bases from V and 2 from J, leaving 14 bases between them. The CDR3 extends over 15 amino acids. In DNA form, the CDR3 reads TGTGCCACCAGTGACGCCGGGACTCGACCCTACGAGCAGTACTTC. Translation: CATSDAGTRPYEQYF.

The chain uses TRBV24-1 and TRBJ2-1; the D is unclear. The CDR3 is 16 amino acids. In germline, CDR1 is KGHDR, CDR2 SFDVKD. V was pared by 1 base and J by 4 bases, with 13 bases between. The DNA of the CDR3 is TGTGCCACCAGTGATTTCGGACGGTCTGCATACAATGAGCAGTTCTTC. This sequence encodes CATSDFGRSAYNEQFF.

A note on this clonotype: The junction and the germline gene differ at one end; a read error may be behind it. The rearrangement joins TRBV7-7 to TRBJ2-7; D tentatively fits TRBD1 or TRBD2 (5 bases each). Germline values: CDR1 SSHAT, CDR2 FNYEAQ (reference sequence). This CDR3 is built from 14 residues. CDR3: CASSLRDGPYEQYF. CDR3 sequence (DNA): TGTGCTAGCAGCTTAAGGGACGGACCCTACGAGCAGTACTTC.

The V gene is TRBV6-1, the J gene TRBJ2-3; 8 nucleotides agree with TRBD1. The CDR3 covers 16 residues. CDR1 MNHNS and CDR2 SASEGT come from the germline V gene. V dropped 7 bases and J dropped 2; count of bases not matched to a gene: 11. CDR3 region: CASTPQWGQDTDTQYF. CDR3 sequence (DNA): TGTGCCAGCACTCCCCAGTGGGGACAGGACACAGATACGCAGTATTTT.

V and J are TRBV5-1 and TRBJ2-2, with D possibly being TRBD2 (7 bases). The V end lost 4 bases, the J end lost 1 base, and 14 bases lay between the germline ends. CDR1 SGHRS and CDR2 YFSETQ come from the germline V gene. The CDR3 sequence is 16 residues long. Written as DNA, the CDR3 is TGCGCCAGCAGCACAACAGGGAGGGGGAACACCGGGGAGCTGTTTTTT. This sequence encodes CASSTTGRGNTGELFF.

The genes are TRBV12-3 or TRBV12-4 and TRBJ1-1; TRBD1 agrees at 11 bases. V was pared by 3 bases and J by 5 bases, with 2 bases of the junction left unmatched. This CDR3 is built from 14 residues. The DNA for the CDR3 is TGTGCCAGCAGTTTCCGGGACAGGGGGACTGAAGCTTTCTTT. Amino acids: CASSFRDRGTEAFF.

This rearrangement joins TRBV7-2 to TRBJ2-3; TRBD2 matches 10 bases. The germline V gene has CDR1 SGHTA and CDR2 FQGNSA. The CDR3 spans 16 residues. V was clipped by 3 bases and J by 5 bases; unmatched bases: 8. CDR3 region: CASSFLAGVVGDTQYF. In nucleotides, the CDR3 is TGTGCCAGCAGCTTTCTAGCGGGAGTCGTTGGAGATACGCAGTATTTT.

This clonotype was detected only a few times. V and J are TRBV7-3 and TRBJ2-1; 7 nucleotides line up with TRBD2. The CDR3 length is 15 residues. With V trimmed by 2 bases and J by 4 bases, 5 bases remained unmatched. Germline lookup yields CDR1 SGHTA and CDR2 FQGTGA. The CDR3: CASSLVGLSYNEQFF. CDR3 DNA sequence: TGTGCCAGCAGCTTAGTGGGACTATCATACAATGAGCAGTTCTTC.